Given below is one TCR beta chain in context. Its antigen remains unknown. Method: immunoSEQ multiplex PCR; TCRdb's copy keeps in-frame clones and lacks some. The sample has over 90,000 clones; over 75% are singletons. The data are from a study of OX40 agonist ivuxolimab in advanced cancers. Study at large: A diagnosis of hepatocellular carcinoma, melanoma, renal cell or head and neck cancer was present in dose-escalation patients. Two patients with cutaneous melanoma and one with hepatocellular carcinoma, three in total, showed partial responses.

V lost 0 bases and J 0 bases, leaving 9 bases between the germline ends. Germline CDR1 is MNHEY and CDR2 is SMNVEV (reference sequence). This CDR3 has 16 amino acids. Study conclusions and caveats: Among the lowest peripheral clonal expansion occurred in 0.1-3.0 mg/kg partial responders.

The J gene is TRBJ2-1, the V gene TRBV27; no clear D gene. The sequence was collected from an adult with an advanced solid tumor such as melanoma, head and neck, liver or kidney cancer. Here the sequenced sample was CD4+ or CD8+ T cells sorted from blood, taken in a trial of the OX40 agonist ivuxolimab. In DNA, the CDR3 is TGTGCCAGCAGTTTATCTGTGGCCCTCTCCTACAATGAGCAGTTCTTC. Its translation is CASSLSVALSYNEQFF.